This T cell receptor beta chain is drawn from a study of blood T cells in healthy people across ages. The V end was cut by 1 base, the J end by 0 bases, with 8 bases between. The CDR3 contains 15 residues. The germline V gene encodes CDR1 MNHEY and CDR2 SVGEGT. A second PCR of roughly 7 to 11 cycles used a sample-barcoded 5' primer and a J-beta primer mix. A template-switch adaptor that had 12 random nucleotides put a tag on each cDNA molecule. No fewer than 3 million CDR3-containing paired-end reads came from each sample. In TCRdb, the 5' RACE reads were re-called with MiXCR into one record per CDR3 protein. The sample lists under 2,000,000 distinct CDR3 sequences; about 50% were seen once. All donors came from Russia, were Caucasian and healthy, and spanned ages about 6 to 95. Isolation yielded PBMCs, at least 6 million per sample, in every case.

The sequence was obtained from a woman aged 40 to 50 in good health. Sequenced input: blood. The chain carries TRBV6-2 or TRBV6-3 and TRBJ2-3; D perhaps matches TRBD1 (6 bases). The CDR3 spells CASSYYRASTDTQYF. As DNA, the CDR3 is TGTGCCAGCAGTTACTACAGGGCTAGCACAGATACGCAGTATTTT.